This T cell receptor (beta chain) derives from a study of response to subunit inactivated influenza vaccine. Study observations and caveats: It was the authors' suggestion that each seasonal influenza vaccination recruits few new T cells.

The CDR3 has 15 residues. Germline V gene data show CDR1 as SGDLS and CDR2 as YYNGEE. Trimming removed 4 bases from V and 6 bases from J; junction bases left unmatched: 11. TCRdb reanalysed the RT-PCR reads using MiXCR and keeps one entry per CDR3 protein. The sample yields 650,000 or so distinct CDR3 sequences, 14% seen once. On this clonotype: The antigen remains undetermined.

V is TRBV9 and J is TRBJ2-3, with TRBD2 matching over 7 bases. Specimen: PBMCs from blood, collected 14 to 15 days before vaccination. The sequence came from a man aged 50-60 years who received an inactivated influenza vaccine. The CDR3 here is CASSPTGGSGDTQYF. The DNA for the CDR3 is TGTGCCAGCAGCCCCACCGGGGGTAGCGGGGATACGCAGTATTTT. Full variable domain (outside the CDR3, taken from reference TRBV9 and TRBJ2-3): DSGVTQTPKHLITATGQRVTLRCSPRSGDLSVYWYQQSLDQGLQFLIQYYNGEERAKGNILERFSAQQFPDLHSELNLSSLELGDSALYFCASSPTGGSGDTQYFGPGTRLTVL.